The T cell receptor (beta chain) described here comes from a study of beta chain features in type 1 diabetes. Germline V gene sequence: CDR1 SEHNR, CDR2 FQNEAQ (reference sequence). This CDR3 spans 14 amino acids. V shed 6 bases and J shed 2 bases, with 13 bases lying between them. Expressed TCRB transcripts were sequenced after all isolated RNA was converted to cDNA. An average around 3.5 million reads came from naive, central memory and regulatory T cell samples. TCRdb's copy holds only in-frame clones and misses some; the assay was immunoSEQ multiplex PCR. The sample shows roughly 140,000 clones, around 10% of them seen only once. Every donor provided one heparinised blood draw, which averaged approximately 100 mL. Sorted CD4+ subsets: naive, central memory, regulatory, stem cell-like memory (CD45RO/CCR7/CD25/CD127/CD95/CD27 panel).

The sequenced sample consisted of central memory CD4+ T cells from blood. The source of this sequence is a man aged 18 to 29 in good health. The V and J genes are TRBV7-9 and TRBJ1-2; the D gene is possibly TRBD1 (5 bases). In nucleotides, the CDR3 is TGTGCCAGCAGTACCCTCCAGGGAAACTATGGCTACACCTTC. This codes for CASSTLQGNYGYTF.